These 6 T cell receptor beta chains were all obtained from the same sample, sequenced in a study of graft-versus-host responses after intestinal transplantation. Some clones are missing from TCRdb's copy, which holds only in-frame ones; the method was immunoSEQ multiplex PCR. The data hold around 20,000 clones, with 95% observed a single time. The material sequenced was PBMCs, taken 23 days after intestinal transplant. Receptors were obtained from a human patient who received an intestinal transplant, so some T cells may come from the graft donor.

The chain has TRBV15 and TRBJ2-1, with TRBD2 as a possible D gene (5 bases). Per the germline V gene, CDR1 is LNHNV and CDR2 is YYDKDF (reference sequence). This CDR3 spans 17 amino acids. Trimming shortened V by 1 base and J by 0 bases, and 13 bases separated the two germline ends. CDR3 bases: TGTGCCACCAGCAGAGCGTTTGAGGGATCCTCCTACAATGAGCAGTTCTTC. Protein: CATSRAFEGSSYNEQFF. The full variable domain, in which reference TRBV15 and TRBJ2-1 provide the parts outside the CDR3, is DAMVIQNPRYQVTQFGKPVTLSCSQTLNHNVMYWYQQKSSQAPKLLFHYYDKDFNNEADTPDNFQSRRPNTSFCFLDIRSPGLGDTAMYLCATSRAFEGSSYNEQFFGPGTRLTVL.

Remarks on this clone: One junction end disagrees with the germline gene, perhaps due to a read error. V is TRBV29-1 and J is TRBJ2-2, with 7 bases matching TRBD1. The CDR3 has 13 amino acids. Germline CDR1 reads SQVTM; CDR2 reads ANQGSEA. This CDR3 is CSGGTEVSRGAVF. The CDR3 DNA sequence: TGCAGCGGTGGGACAGAAGTGTCACGGGGAGCTGTTTTT.

This clone was observed a single time. V and J are TRBV4-1 and TRBJ2-5; 8 bases agree with TRBD2. The end of the DNA fits TRBJ2-7 better, so the J call may be wrong. This CDR3 comprises 16 residues. Germline CDR1 MGHRA, CDR2 YSYEKL. CDR3 in DNA: TGCGCCAGCAGCCACCTCATAGCGGGAAGCTCCTACGAGCAGTACTTC. It specifies CASSHLIAGSSYEQYF.

J is TRBJ1-1 and V is TRBV27; the D is unclear. Germline CDR1 MNHEY, CDR2 SMNVEV (reference sequence). V lost 7 bases, J lost 1 base, and 7 bases lay in between. The CDR3 sequence is 12 residues long. The CDR3 DNA is TGTGCCAGCAAGGAGGGGAACACTGAAGCTTTCTTT. This encodes CASKEGNTEAFF.

The chain employs TRBV7-6 and TRBJ2-1, with D maybe TRBD2 (5 bases). This CDR3 has 20 residues. V gave up 5 bases and J gave up 5 bases, with 31 bases separating them. Germline CDR1 SGHVS, CDR2 FNYEAQ. CDR3 amino acids: CASSRKTDYLPNPKNNEQFF. The CDR3 bases are TGTGCCAGCAGCCGTAAAACCGACTACCTACCAAACCCTAAAAACAATGAGCAGTTCTTC.

This clone was detected once. V and J are TRBV7-9 and TRBJ2-3, with 9 bases matching TRBD1. The length of the CDR3 is 16 residues. V lost 5 bases and J lost 4; bases outside the gene matches: 10. CDR1 and CDR2 (germline): SEHNR, FQNEAQ (reference sequence). The CDR3 DNA is TGTGCCAGCAGCACCTACCGGGACAGGGTGCCAGATACGCAGTATTTT. Amino acid sequence: CASSTYRDRVPDTQYF.